The 27 T cell receptor beta chains in this list originate from one sample, sequenced in a study of post-analysis software for immune sequencing data. TCR beta cDNA libraries included unique molecular identifiers. TCRdb fed the PCR reads into MiXCR, producing one record per CDR3 protein. The sample lists some 260,000 distinct CDR3 sequences, 36% occurring once. Study-wide results and limits: Patients had higher frequencies than controls of a handful of TRBV segments, including TRBV5-6, TRBV5-1 and TRBV20-1.

No antigens are known for them. The sample consisted of blood. The source of these receptors is a girl between 5 and 17 years old with multiple sclerosis.

V usage is TRBV7-2 and J usage is TRBJ2-1, with D perhaps matching TRBD2 (6 bases). The CDR3 runs 16 residues. V gave up 5 bases and J gave up 8 bases, with 22 bases separating them. Germline V gene sequence: CDR1 SGHTA, CDR2 FQGNSA. Here the CDR3 reads CASSRSAGRLRDEQFF. The DNA for the CDR3 is TGTGCCAGCAGCAGAAGCGCGGGAAGGTTGCGCGATGAGCAGTTCTTC.

As to this clonotype: Germline is not matched at one junction end, which may reflect a read error. This rearrangement joins TRBV27 to TRBJ2-5, with TRBD2 matching over 12 bases. Germline V gives CDR1 MNHEY, CDR2 SMNVEV (reference sequence). The CDR3 loop spans 16 amino acids. Here the CDR3 reads CACSPLAGGRRETQYF. As DNA, the CDR3 is TGTGCCTGCAGTCCCCTAGCGGGAGGGCGACGAGAGACCCAGTACTTC.

In its sample, this clonotype was seen a few times. This chain links TRBV4-3 with TRBJ2-5, with a possible D match to TRBD2 (6 bases). This CDR3 spans 16 amino acids. V was clipped by 0 bases and J by 11 bases, with 22 bases between them. Germline values: CDR1 LGHNA, CDR2 YSLEER. For the CDR3, the DNA is TGCGCCAGCAGCCAAGATTTTCGGGACTCCACCTACGGGCAGTACTTC. It specifies CASSQDFRDSTYGQYF.

This clonotype has at least ten counts. This chain uses TRBV5-1 with TRBJ2-1; perhaps TRBD1 as D (5 bases). This CDR3 is built from 17 residues. Germline CDR1 and CDR2: SGHRS and YFSETQ. V dropped 0 bases and J dropped 7 bases, with 20 bases sitting between them. For the CDR3, the DNA is TGCGCCAGCAGCTTGGGAGGTCTCCAGGGAACAGGAAATGAGCAGTTCTTC. This encodes CASSLGGLQGTGNEQFF.

This clonotype has a handful of counts. One junction end disagrees with the germline gene, perhaps due to a read error. This chain uses TRBV28 with TRBJ2-5, with a possible D match to TRBD1 (6 bases). CDR3 length equals 13 residues. Germline CDR1 is MDHEN and CDR2 is SYDVKM. The CDR3 DNA sequence: TGTGCCAACAGTTTAGGGGGCCAAGAGACCCAGTACTTC. The encoded protein is CANSLGGQETQYF.

This clonotype occurred many times. The chain carries TRBV20-1 and TRBJ2-5; D ambiguous. Germline lookup yields CDR1 DFQATT and CDR2 SNEGSKA (reference sequence). Trimming took 6 bases from V and 4 from J, leaving 9 bases between them. This CDR3 comprises 11 residues. This CDR3 reads CSAHWAETQYF. CDR3 coding DNA: TGCAGTGCCCATTGGGCAGAGACCCAGTACTTC.

The chain links TRBV9 to TRBJ2-7; 8 bases match TRBD1. Germline V gives CDR1 SGDLS, CDR2 YYNGEE. This CDR3 spans 15 amino acids. V lost 0 bases to trimming and J lost 6 bases; unmatched junction nucleotides: 8. CDR3 nucleotides: TGTGCCAGCAGCGTAGGTCCCGGACAGGGACGCGAGCAGTACTTC. Protein product: CASSVGPGQGREQYF.

This clonotype appeared many times. The gene calls are TRBV7-9 and TRBJ2-1, with D possibly TRBD1 on 6 matching bases. The CDR3 totals 15 residues. The germline V gene encodes CDR1 SEHNR and CDR2 FQNEAQ (reference sequence). The germline V and J ends were trimmed by 4 bases and 8 bases, with 18 bases remaining between them. The CDR3 sequence: CASSSVRGTRDEQFF. The DNA of the CDR3 is TGTGCCAGCAGCTCCGTCAGGGGAACGAGGGATGAGCAGTTCTTC.

This clonotype came up many times. The chain joins TRBV11-1 to TRBJ2-1; tentative D call: TRBD2 (6 bases). The germline CDR1 and CDR2 sequences are SGHAT and FQDESV (reference sequence). This CDR3 comprises 15 residues. V shed 5 bases and J shed 2 bases, with 13 bases lying between them. The CDR3 nucleotides are TGTGCCAGCAGCCACATGGCGGGGCCCTACAATGAGCAGTTCTTC. Translation gives CASSHMAGPYNEQFF.

The chain is built from TRBV7-2 and TRBJ2-3, with D possibly matching TRBD2 (5 bases). The length of the CDR3 is 16 residues. Trimming shortened V by 0 bases and J by 2 bases, and 12 bases separated the two germline ends. Germline V gene data show CDR1 as SGHTA and CDR2 as FQGNSA. CDR3 in DNA: TGTGCCAGCAGCTTAGCGCGGGCGGGCCCCACAGATACGCAGTATTTT. As protein: CASSLARAGPTDTQYF.

In its sample, this clonotype was seen many times. The chain combines TRBV10-3 with TRBJ2-1; the match to TRBD2 covers 10 bases. The germline CDR1 and CDR2 sequences are ENHRY and SYGVKD. The CDR3 extends over 20 amino acids. Trimming removed 3 bases from V and 0 bases from J; junction bases left unmatched: 14. CDR3 sequence: CAISDRTSGTLKSSYNEQFF. CDR3 nucleotide sequence: TGTGCCATCAGTGACCGGACTAGCGGTACCCTTAAGAGCTCCTACAATGAGCAGTTCTTC.

Of note for this clonotype: This may arise from a read error, as a much more abundant clone is one base away. The chain is built from TRBV29-1 and TRBJ1-5; D is undetermined. CDR1 is SQVTM and CDR2 is ANQGSEA in the germline V gene. Deletions cut 5 bases from V and 5 bases from J, with 19 bases between. This CDR3 comprises 15 residues. CDR3: CSVLLLGSRDQPQHF. The CDR3 DNA follows: TGCAGCGTTTTACTCCTAGGGTCTAGAGATCAGCCCCAGCATTTT.

Ten or more counts support this clonotype. The chain recombines TRBV7-9 with TRBJ2-3, with D maybe TRBD1 (6 bases). The V end was cut by 3 bases, the J end by 5 bases, with 12 bases between. The CDR3 has 14 residues. The germline V gene encodes CDR1 SEHNR and CDR2 FQNEAQ (reference sequence). CDR3 sequence reads: CASSLGRGLDTQYF. As DNA, the CDR3 is TGTGCCAGCAGCTTGGGCAGGGGATTAGATACGCAGTATTTT.

At least ten counts were recorded for this clonotype. The CDR3 protein is CASLADTYNEQFF. CDR3 DNA: TGTGCCAGCCTAGCGGACACCTACAATGAGCAGTTCTTC. The chain couples TRBV7-2 to TRBJ2-1; 7 bases agree with TRBD2. This CDR3 is 13 amino acids long. With 8 bases clipped from V and 2 bases from J, the junction kept 3 bases outside the gene matches. CDR1 and CDR2 (germline): SGHTA, FQGNSA. Drawing the rest from reference TRBV7-2 and TRBJ2-1, the complete variable domain is GAGVSQSPSNKVTEKGKDVELRCDPISGHTALYWYRQSLGQGLEFLIYFQGNSAPDKSGLPSDRFSAERTGGSVSTLTIQRTQQEDSAVYLCASLADTYNEQFFGPGTRLTVL.

For this clonotype: This clone may be a read error of a much larger clone one base away. The chain combines TRBV7-9 with TRBJ2-7; D is unclear. Trimming removed 1 base at V and 5 bases at J, with 9 bases between. The CDR3 length is 13 residues. Germline V gives CDR1 SEHNR, CDR2 FQNEAQ (reference sequence). CDR3 sequence: CASSLEPIHEQYF. In DNA, the CDR3 is TGTGCCAGCAGCTTAGAGCCGATCCACGAGCAGTACTTC.

There are many counts of this clonotype. The rearrangement joins TRBV5-6 to TRBJ2-1; 8 bases are a match to TRBD2. The CDR3 spans 14 residues. V lost 5 bases, J lost 8 bases, and 9 bases stayed unmatched. CDR1 is SGHDT, CDR2 YYEEEE, per germline. The CDR3, as DNA: TGTGCCAGCAGTTACGCGGGAGGCGTCGATGAGCAGTTCTTC. Translating gives CASSYAGGVDEQFF.

This sequence joins TRBV7-2 and TRBJ2-4; 7 bases map to TRBD1. The CDR3 loop spans 16 amino acids. V was clipped by 4 bases and J by 0 bases; unmatched bases: 6. Germline V gives CDR1 SGHTA, CDR2 FQGNSA. CDR3 sequence: CASSWGQGVAKNIQYF. As DNA, the CDR3 is TGTGCCAGCAGCTGGGGCCAGGGGGTAGCCAAAAACATTCAGTACTTC. Together with reference TRBV7-2 and TRBJ2-4, the CDR3 gives the full variable domain: GAGVSQSPSNKVTEKGKDVELRCDPISGHTALYWYRQSLGQGLEFLIYFQGNSAPDKSGLPSDRFSAERTGGSVSTLTIQRTQQEDSAVYLCASSWGQGVAKNIQYFGAGTRLSVL.

In this sample, this clonotype turned up once. This chain connects TRBV5-1 to TRBJ2-7; D remains ambiguous. The CDR3 is made up of 12 amino acids. Germline-derived CDR1 and CDR2 are SGHRS and YFSETQ. The V end was cut by 4 bases, the J end by 0 bases, with 5 bases between. DNA of the CDR3: TGCGCCAGCAGCGCACCCTCCTACGAGCAGTACTTC. The encoded protein is CASSAPSYEQYF.

This clonotype was detected once. The rearrangement joins TRBV20-1 to TRBJ2-5, with TRBD1 matching over 10 bases. Trimming removed 5 bases from V and 5 bases from J; junction bases left unmatched: 8. The CDR3 is made up of 14 amino acids. The germline V gene encodes CDR1 DFQATT and CDR2 SNEGSKA (reference sequence). The CDR3 loop is CSASGTGVAETQYF. The CDR3 bases are TGCAGTGCTTCCGGGACAGGGGTGGCTGAGACCCAGTACTTC.

The chain couples TRBV2 to TRBJ2-1, with TRBD1 matching over 7 bases. This CDR3 is 13 amino acids long. Unmatched junction bases numbered 1, after V lost 0 bases and J lost 8 bases. Germline V gene lookup returns CDR1 SNHLY and CDR2 FYNNEI. The DNA of the CDR3 is TGTGCCAGCAGTGAAGCAGGGGGCGATGAGCAGTTCTTC. Its translation: CASSEAGGDEQFF.

In its sample, this clonotype was seen many times. V usage is TRBV20-1 and J usage is TRBJ1-1, with a weak D call TRBD1 (6 bases). V lost 8 bases to trimming and J lost 1 base, with 11 bases between them. This CDR3 has 12 amino acids. In germline, CDR1 is DFQATT, CDR2 SNEGSKA (reference sequence). The chain's CDR3 is CSYNRENTEAFF. CDR3 bases: TGCAGTTATAACAGGGAGAACACTGAAGCTTTCTTT.

This clonotype was seen at least ten times. The rearrangement uses TRBV12-3 or TRBV12-4 and TRBJ1-1; D gene uncertain. The CDR3 has 13 residues. Trimming pared 3 bases from V and 3 bases from J, leaving 8 bases between. CDR3 region: CASSLAGDTEAFF. The CDR3 DNA reads as TGTGCCAGCAGTTTGGCCGGGGACACTGAAGCTTTCTTT.

Of note for this clonotype: A clone one base away is much larger, so this may be a read error. DNA for the CDR3: TGTGCCGGCAGCTCGTTAGGAAGGCGGGAGAGCACAGATACGCAGTATTTT. It encodes CAGSSLGRRESTDTQYF. The chain employs TRBV7-2 and TRBJ2-3, with 7 bases matching TRBD2. Germline CDR1 and CDR2: SGHTA and FQGNSA. The CDR3 is 17 residues long.

The V and J genes are TRBV20-1 and TRBJ1-2, with TRBD1 matching 7 bases. Germline CDR1 reads DFQATT; CDR2 reads SNEGSKA (reference sequence). V shed 5 bases and J 3 bases; nucleotides not matched to a gene: 9. CDR3 size: 14 residues. CDR3 coding DNA: TGCAGTGCTCGACAGGGTTTGGAGGACTATGGCTACACCTTC. This codes for CSARQGLEDYGYTF.

This clonotype was seen many times. The gene calls are TRBV12-3 or TRBV12-4 and TRBJ1-1; tentative D call: TRBD1 (6 bases). V gave up 5 bases and J gave up 7 bases, with 11 bases separating them. The CDR3 has 12 amino acids. CDR3 amino acids: CASSPGGGEAFF. CDR3 DNA: TGTGCCAGCAGTCCGGGAGGGGGTGAAGCTTTCTTT.

This clonotype was recorded a few times. This rearrangement joins TRBV7-9 to TRBJ1-5; possible D gene TRBD1, 5 bases. Per the germline V gene, CDR1 is SEHNR and CDR2 is FQNEAQ (reference sequence). Trimming shortened V by 6 bases and J by 1 base, and 16 bases separated the two germline ends. The CDR3 consists of 16 residues. This CDR3 reads CASSYFGTQSNQPQHF. As DNA, the CDR3 is TGTGCCAGCAGTTACTTTGGGACTCAAAGCAATCAGCCCCAGCATTTT.

With respect to this clonotype: With a much larger clone just one base away, this may be a read error. The J gene is TRBJ2-5, the V gene TRBV12-3 or TRBV12-4; TRBD2 agrees at 13 bases. The CDR3 is 15 residues long. J was trimmed by 11 bases and V by 0 bases; bases with no gene match: 6. CDR3 protein: CASSLALAGGQEQYF. CDR3 in DNA: TGTGCCAGCAGTTTAGCACTAGCGGGGGGGCAGGAGCAGTACTTC.